The present TCR beta chain was sequenced within a study of Ad26.COV2.S vaccination and SARS-CoV-2 variants. Trimming cost V 4 bases and J 5 bases; bases outside gene matches: 8. The CDR3 runs to 17 residues. Germline CDR1 reads MGHDK; CDR2 reads SYGVNS. Treatment here: some 20 received Ad26.COV2.S at low or high dose, single or two shots; several received placebo; per-sample allocation not given. Collection of the samples took place on day 63 after the first injection of vaccine or placebo. The repertoire was sequenced with immunoSEQ multiplex PCR; TCRdb's copy has only in-frame clones and lacks some. Counted here are fewer than 400,000 clones, about nine tenths occurring once; the ten biggest clones make up 3% to 3.5%.

The sequence was obtained from a person between 18 and 65 years old who received the Ad26.COV2.S COVID-19 vaccine or a placebo. Sequencing used peripheral blood, obtained in a trial of Ad26.COV2.S vaccine versus placebo. The V gene is TRBV25-1, the J gene TRBJ2-2, with 12 positions matching TRBD1. The DNA of the CDR3 is TGTGCCAGCAGTGCAAGCCGGGACAGGGGGCGAACCGGGGAGCTGTTTTTT. As protein: CASSASRDRGRTGELFF.